These 9 T cell receptor beta chains were all obtained from the same sample, sequenced in a study of shared clonotypes between healthy human individuals. Using immunoSEQ multiplex PCR, the repertoire was profiled, and TCRdb retains in-frame clones only, with some absent. The repertoire holds more than 900,000 clones, approximately 78% seen once, with roughly 0.61% in the top ten. The sequenced sample consisted of memory CD4+ T cells from PBMCs. Subset defined: CD45RA-negative fraction. The receptor set was obtained from a man aged 18-30 years in good health. Some clones in this sample may be carry-over from other donors' samples.

The chain recombines TRBV29-1 with TRBJ2-5; D possibly corresponds to TRBD2 (5 bases). The germline V gene encodes CDR1 SQVTM and CDR2 ANQGSEA. The CDR3 runs 14 residues. Trimming took off 4 bases at V and 5 bases at J, with 17 bases between the two ends. CDR3 region: CSVASPAGFETQYF. CDR3 DNA: TGCAGCGTTGCCTCCCCGGCGGGTTTTGAGACCCAGTACTTC.

This clone was recorded a few times. The chain links TRBV30 to TRBJ1-4; the match to TRBD1 covers 8 bases. Trimming cost V 5 bases and J 7 bases; bases outside gene matches: 9. Germline CDR1 and CDR2: GTSNPN and SVGIG (reference sequence). The CDR3 contains 14 residues. CDR3 sequence: CAWDPGQEGEKLFF. DNA for the CDR3: TGTGCCTGGGACCCGGGACAGGAGGGTGAAAAACTGTTTTTT.

The CDR3 DNA sequence: TGCGCCAGCAGCCAAGTTGGCGGGAGGGGTCTAACCTACGAGCAGTACTTC. This translates into CASSQVGGRGLTYEQYF. The chain carries TRBV4-1 and TRBJ2-7; 9 nucleotides align to TRBD2. CDR3 length: 17 amino acids. Germline V gene sequence: CDR1 MGHRA, CDR2 YSYEKL. V shed 1 base and J 2 bases; nucleotides not matched to a gene: 9.

The genes are TRBV21-1 and TRBJ2-5; the table assigns TRBD2, which was not confirmed against the DNA. TRBV21-1 is reported as a pseudogene. The CDR3 extends over 18 amino acids. The CDR3 protein is CASRFFLGLAGLLETQYF. The CDR3 DNA sequence: TGTGCCAGCAGGTTTTTCCTAGGACTAGCGGGGTTGCTAGAGACCCAGTACTTC.

The genes are TRBV9 and TRBJ2-7; 11 bases are shared with TRBD1. Per the germline V gene, CDR1 is SGDLS and CDR2 is YYNGEE. The CDR3 totals 15 residues. The V gene end was trimmed by 0 bases and the J gene end by 3 bases; junction bases not matched to a gene: 2. CDR3 in DNA: TGTGCCAGCAGCGTAGGGGACAGGGGGGGCTACGAGCAGTACTTC. Residues: CASSVGDRGGYEQYF.

About this clone itself: This sample includes further DNA sequences coding for the same CDR3. The chain couples TRBV5-4 to TRBJ2-5; D assignment may be TRBD1 or TRBD2 (5 bases each). Trimming removed 1 base at V and 5 bases at J, with 12 bases between. The germline V gene encodes CDR1 SGHNT and CDR2 YYREEE (reference sequence). The CDR3 is 14 residues long. CDR3 DNA: TGTGCCAGCAGCTTGACCGGGGCAGGGGAGACCCAGTACTTC. Its translation: CASSLTGAGETQYF.

V and J are TRBV25-1 and TRBJ2-1; D is possibly TRBD1 (6 bases). Per germline, CDR1 MGHDK and CDR2 SYGVNS. The CDR3 runs 15 residues. The ends were cut back, 2 bases at V and 7 bases at J, with 15 bases in the middle. CDR3: CASSEGPGVKNEQFF. CDR3 nucleotide sequence: TGTGCCAGCAGTGAAGGGCCAGGGGTGAAGAATGAGCAGTTCTTC.

The V call is TRBV9, the J call TRBJ2-1; a possible D gene is TRBD1 (6 bases). The CDR3 is 17 amino acids. Trimming cost V 2 bases and J 2 bases, with 17 bases left between them. CDR1 SGDLS and CDR2 YYNGEE come from the germline V gene. CDR3 nucleotide sequence: TGTGCCAGCAGCGTCGAAGGCGACAGGAGAACCTACAATGAGCAGTTCTTC. It translates to CASSVEGDRRTYNEQFF.

This sequence joins TRBV30 and TRBJ1-2, with D possibly being TRBD1 (6 bases). V lost 2 bases and J lost 8, with 12 bases in between. Germline assignment: CDR1 GTSNPN and CDR2 SVGIG (reference sequence). This CDR3 contains 12 residues. CDR3 bases: TGTGCCTGGAGTTTGGGGGCTGGGGGCTACACCTTC. It encodes CAWSLGAGGYTF. The full variable domain, its missing parts supplied by reference TRBV30 and TRBJ1-2, is SQTIHQWPATLVQPVGSPLSLECTVEGTSNPNLYWYRQAAGRGLQLLFYSVGIGQISSEVPQNLSASRPQDRQFILSSKKLLLSDSGFYLCAWSLGAGGYTFGSGTRLTVV.